Reported below is one TCR beta chain. Many counts were recorded for this clonotype. The antigen it recognizes is unknown. The input lacks base qualities; no much larger clone sits a single base away. Ophthalmopathy patients had moderately to severely active disease, with a Clinical Activity Score of 3 or more, a NOSPECS grade of 4 or more, and a disease duration of less than 3 months. Exclusion was applied to patients with uncontrolled infections, other autoimmune diseases, pregnancy or lactation. Diagnoses were based on clinical symptoms, serum thyroxine and TRAb, thyroid ultrasound and orbital computed tomography. Ficoll-Paque density gradient centrifugation was used to isolate PBMCs from about 9.4 ml of fresh peripheral blood. Total RNA was extracted using Trizol reagent, and RNA quality was assessed on an Agilent 2100 Bioanalyzer. The sample comes from a study of T cells in Graves' hyperthyroidism and ophthalmopathy (dated by TCRdb to the late 2010s). Turning to the overall study: Peripheral blood samples were taken at the time of initial diagnosis, prior to any treatment. To identify TCR V-J signatures that set the groups apart, the researchers used a discovery cohort of roughly 100 patients, made up of 40 to 45 with Graves' ophthalmopathy and 55 to 65 with stable Graves' hyperthyroidism. Prospective prediction of ophthalmopathy was tested in an independent validation cohort consisting of fewer than 20 hyperthyroidism patients and approximately 16 patients who later progressed to ophthalmopathy. The 100 discovery patients were randomly split 7:3 into training and test sets. The study also compared thyroid tissue and blood T-cell repertoires from roughly 6 Graves' hyperthyroidism patients. After sampling, hyperthyroidism patients received methimazole starting at 30 mg daily, and ophthalmopathy patients received high-dose intravenous methylprednisolone. TCR Vbeta CDR3 sequencing of approximately 140 peripheral blood samples (approximately 44 ophthalmopathy, roughly 74 hyperthyroidism and roughly 17 progressor patients) is reported in the paper.

What the authors observed across the whole study: In validation, the model predicted progression to ophthalmopathy with about 71% sensitivity and 72% to 85% specificity, a median of 6.5 months before onset. No statistical method was used to fix the sample size in advance, and group allocation was not hidden from the investigators. A model built on a 13 V-J signature distinguished ophthalmopathy from stable hyperthyroidism, reaching roughly 88% sensitivity and under 84% specificity in cross-validation and 80%/75% in testing. Blood samples also contained most of the expanded thyroid clonotypes (frequency above 0.001), which suggests that blood repertoires may reflect thyroid immune responses.

CDR1 and CDR2, looked up from the germline V gene (reference sequence), are LGHDT and YNNKEL. The CDR3 starts with the cysteine, ends with the phenylalanine, and has 14 residues. CDR3 DNA is the only sequence kept; it has 42 bases, read in frame from the first base. The germline ends are 16 bases apart after V is trimmed by 5 bases and J by 5 bases. TCR beta CDR3 regions were amplified from RNA transcripts. A first-round RT-PCR of the TCR CDR3 used the HTBI primer set with the Qiagen OneStep RT-PCR kit. Libraries were constructed in a second round of multiplex PCR, after which size selection and purification were carried out. Sequencing of the libraries was done on an Illumina HiSeq2000 using paired-end 100 bp reads. Processing in the source paper ran as follows. Raw data were processed with SOAPnuke, discarding reads with adapters, uncalled bases, mean Phred below 15, or no exact constant-primer or identifier match. COPE v1.2.5 was used to merge high-quality paired reads, and clonotypes were defined as unique nucleotide sequences. MiTCR v1.1 was used to align the clonotypes against IMGT TRBV, TRBD and TRBJ reference segments. The analysis included only V-J combinations with a frequency above 0.0001, which together covered around 99% of the repertoires. A TCS score was defined as the ratio of F50 (clonal expansion) to E x V (chaos), with BLOSUM62-based TCRdist applied between CDR3 peptides within each V-J. Welch's t-statistics and random forest reduced around 510 V-J features to under 15, which were used in a naive Bayes classifier (R e1071). The public reads were run again by TCRdb, first through fastp at Q25 and then through MiXCR, and only productive beta chains were kept. Rows with a matching CDR3 protein are joined into one entry that keeps the most common DNA and genes. The authors' filters were not applied to this entry. Across this sample there are 300,000 to 400,000 distinct CDR3 sequences, with 13% to 15% seen only once. About 19% of the sample is held by the ten biggest clonotypes.

This receptor was taken from a woman aged 30 to 39 with Graves' ophthalmopathy. Sequenced input: blood. The chain links TRBV3-1 with TRBJ2-7; the D call is possibly TRBD1 or TRBD2, each sharing 7 bases. The CDR3 amino acid sequence is: CASSSTGRVNEQYF. The sequenced DNA is TGTGCCAGCAGCTCGACAGGGAGGGTTAACGAGCAGTACTTC.